Reported below is one T cell receptor (beta chain). These data are taken from a study of blood T cell repertoires in COVID-19. This table comes from immunoSEQ multiplex PCR, and its TCRdb copy is limited to in-frame clones, with some not included. This table has roughly 100,000 clones, about 77% appearing once. Germline lookup yields CDR1 SGHVS and CDR2 FQNEAQ. Trimming took 6 bases from V and 3 from J, leaving 14 bases between them. The CDR3 consists of 14 residues. The clonotype comes from a woman older than 75 with acute or convalescent COVID-19. The V gene is TRBV7-8, the J gene TRBJ1-1, with D perhaps TRBD1 (6 bases). Sequenced material: peripheral blood. The CDR3 reads CASRTTGMDTEAFF. The CDR3 DNA sequence: TGTGCCAGCAGGACGACAGGAATGGACACTGAAGCTTTCTTT.